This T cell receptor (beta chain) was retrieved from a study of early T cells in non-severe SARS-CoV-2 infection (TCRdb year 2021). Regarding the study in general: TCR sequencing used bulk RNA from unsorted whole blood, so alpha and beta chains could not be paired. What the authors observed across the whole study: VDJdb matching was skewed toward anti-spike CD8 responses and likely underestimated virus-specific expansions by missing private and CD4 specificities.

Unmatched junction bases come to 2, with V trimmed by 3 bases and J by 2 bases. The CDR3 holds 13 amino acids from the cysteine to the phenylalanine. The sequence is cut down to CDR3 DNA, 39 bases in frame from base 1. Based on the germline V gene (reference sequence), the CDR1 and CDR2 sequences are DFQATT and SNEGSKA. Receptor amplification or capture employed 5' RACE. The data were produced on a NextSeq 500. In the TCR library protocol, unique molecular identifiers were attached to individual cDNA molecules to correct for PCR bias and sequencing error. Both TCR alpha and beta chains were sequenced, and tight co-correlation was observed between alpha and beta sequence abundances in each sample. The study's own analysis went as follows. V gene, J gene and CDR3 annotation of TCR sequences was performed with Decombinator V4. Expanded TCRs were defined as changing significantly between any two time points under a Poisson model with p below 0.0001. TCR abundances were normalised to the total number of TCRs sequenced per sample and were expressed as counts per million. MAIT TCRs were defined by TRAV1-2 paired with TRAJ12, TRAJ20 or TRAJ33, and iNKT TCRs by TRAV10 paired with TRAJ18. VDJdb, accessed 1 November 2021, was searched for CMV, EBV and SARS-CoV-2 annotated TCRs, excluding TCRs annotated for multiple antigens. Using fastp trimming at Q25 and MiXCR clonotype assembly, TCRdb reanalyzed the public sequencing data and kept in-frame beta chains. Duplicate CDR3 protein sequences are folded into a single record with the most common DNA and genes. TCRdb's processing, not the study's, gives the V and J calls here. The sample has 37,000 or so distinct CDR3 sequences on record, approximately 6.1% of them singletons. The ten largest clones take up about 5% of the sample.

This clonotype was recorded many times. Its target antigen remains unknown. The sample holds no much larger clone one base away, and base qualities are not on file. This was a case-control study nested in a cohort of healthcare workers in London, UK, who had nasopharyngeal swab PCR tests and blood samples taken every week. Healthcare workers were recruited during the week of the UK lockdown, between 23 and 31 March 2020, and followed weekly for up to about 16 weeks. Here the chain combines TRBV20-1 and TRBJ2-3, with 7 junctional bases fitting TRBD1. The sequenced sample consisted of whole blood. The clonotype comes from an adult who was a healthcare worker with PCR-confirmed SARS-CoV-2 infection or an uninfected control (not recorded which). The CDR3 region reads CSARTGTTDTQYF. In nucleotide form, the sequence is TGCAGTGCTAGGACAGGGACCACAGATACGCAGTATTTT.